This T cell receptor (beta chain) was observed in a study of tumor-infiltrating lymphocytes in oesophageal squamous cell carcinoma (dated by TCRdb to the mid-2010s). Preparation of the library involved PCR. Sequencing instrument: Illumina HiSeq 2000. The public reads were quality trimmed at Q25 with fastp and then assembled into clones with MiXCR by TCRdb, keeping productive beta chains. Each entry merges the rows of one CDR3 protein and shows their most common DNA and genes. The sample table lists about 11,000 distinct CDR3 sequences, under 60% of them with a count of one. Of the sample, 35% falls within the top ten clones. Comment on this clonotype: Its binding antigen is unknown. There are no base qualities to consult, and no much larger clone falls within one base.

V trim: 5 bases; J trim: 0 bases; unmatched bases: 5. The CDR3 goes from the cysteine to the phenylalanine over 15 residues. The only DNA kept is the CDR3, 45 bases in frame from the first base. As encoded in the germline V gene, CDR1 is SGHVS while CDR2 is FNYEAQ. The sequence joins TRBV7-6 to TRBJ2-3, with 7 junctional bases fitting TRBD1. The material sequenced was esophageal tumor tissue. The source is a male donor with esophageal squamous cell carcinoma. The CDR3: CASSPRQGSTDTQYF. The base sequence is TGTGCCAGCAGCCCACGACAGGGAAGCACAGATACGCAGTATTTT.